Presented here are 26 T cell receptor beta chains from one specimen sequenced in a study of beta chain features in type 1 diabetes. Sequenced material consisted of expressed TCRB transcripts (all of the isolated RNA was reverse transcribed). Some clones are missing from TCRdb's copy, which holds only in-frame ones; the method was immunoSEQ multiplex PCR. The sample lists hundreds of thousands of clones, 11% occurring once. For these TCRs, the target antigens are not known. Study findings and constraints: Moderately but significantly shorter TCRB CDR3s were found in Type 1 diabetes patients in all four CD4+ subsets.

The sequenced sample consisted of naive CD4+ T cells from blood. All receptors come from a man younger than 40 with type 1 diabetes.

This clone was seen more than once but under ten times. The chain links TRBV28 to TRBJ1-2; D unclear. The CDR3 has 12 amino acids. V was cut by 8 bases and J by 3 bases, with 10 bases left in between. Germline-derived CDR1 and CDR2 are MDHEN and SYDVKM. CDR3 in amino acids: CASGEAYYGYTF. The CDR3 DNA reads TGTGCCAGCGGGGAGGCGTACTATGGCTACACCTTC.

This clone was picked up a small number of times. The V gene is TRBV30, the J gene TRBJ1-1; D might be TRBD1 (6 bases). The V gene lost 4 bases and the J gene lost 0 bases, with 9 bases spanning the gap. The germline gives CDR1 GTSNPN, CDR2 SVGIG (reference sequence). The CDR3 runs 13 residues. CDR3 sequence (DNA): TGTGCCTGGATGACAGGTATGAACACTGAAGCTTTCTTT. This encodes CAWMTGMNTEAFF. The whole variable domain, filled in from reference TRBV30 and TRBJ1-1, reads SQTIHQWPATLVQPVGSPLSLECTVEGTSNPNLYWYRQAAGRGLQLLFYSVGIGQISSEVPQNLSASRPQDRQFILSSKKLLLSDSGFYLCAWMTGMNTEAFFGQGTRLTVV.

The chain is built from TRBV7-3 and TRBJ2-1; 9 positions agree with TRBD2. This CDR3 spans 15 amino acids. The ends lost 5 bases at V and 8 bases at J; junction bases unmatched: 10. The V gene's germline CDR1 is SGHTA and CDR2 FQGTGA. CDR3 protein: CASSAMGLAPYEQFF. In DNA, the CDR3 is TGTGCCAGCAGCGCCATGGGACTAGCTCCTTATGAGCAGTTCTTC. Full variable domain (missing parts from reference TRBV7-3 and TRBJ2-1): GAGVSQTPSNKVTEKGKYVELRCDPISGHTALYWYRQSLGQGPEFLIYFQGTGAADDSGLPNDRFFAVRPEGSVSTLKIQRTERGDSAVYLCASSAMGLAPYEQFFGPGTRLTVL.

The rearrangement links TRBV7-2 to TRBJ2-3; 10 nucleotides align to TRBD2. Losses at the gene ends were 4 bases for V and 2 bases for J; bases not matched to a gene: 6. The CDR3 is made up of 16 amino acids. Germline lookup yields CDR1 SGHTA and CDR2 FQGNSA. CDR3 sequence: CASSSLLAGDTDTQYF. The DNA for the CDR3 is TGTGCCAGCAGCTCCCTCCTAGCGGGGGACACAGATACGCAGTATTTT.

Here the CDR3 reads CASSTAYSGANVLTF. The CDR3 DNA is TGCGCCAGCTCGACAGCTTACTCTGGGGCCAACGTCCTGACTTTC. This sequence joins TRBV5-1 and TRBJ2-6; a possible D gene is TRBD1 (5 bases). The V gene lost 7 bases and the J gene lost 0 bases, with 11 bases spanning the gap. There are 15 residues in the CDR3. CDR1 is SGHRS and CDR2 is YFSETQ in the germline V gene.

The chain uses TRBV7-9 and TRBJ2-3, with D hard to call. Germline CDR1 SEHNR, CDR2 FQNEAQ (reference sequence). The CDR3 has 16 amino acids. V gave up 4 bases and J gave up 0 bases, with 14 bases separating them. CDR3 nucleotides: TGTGCCAGCAGCTCCTATAACGCTCCTAGCACAGATACGCAGTATTTT. Its translation: CASSSYNAPSTDTQYF.

This clone has just a few counts. The V and J genes are TRBV9 and TRBJ1-2; unclear D gene. This CDR3 has 14 residues. CDR1 and CDR2 (germline): SGDLS, YYNGEE. Trimming stripped 3 bases from V and 7 bases from J, with 16 bases between. DNA of the CDR3: TGTGCCAGCAGCGGGAGGGCAAGCGTCCGTGGCTACACCTTC. This encodes CASSGRASVRGYTF. Together with reference TRBV9 and TRBJ1-2, the CDR3 gives the full variable domain: DSGVTQTPKHLITATGQRVTLRCSPRSGDLSVYWYQQSLDQGLQFLIQYYNGEERAKGNILERFSAQQFPDLHSELNLSSLELGDSALYFCASSGRASVRGYTFGSGTRLTVV.

This chain joins TRBV29-1 and TRBJ1-1, with 8 bases that match TRBD1. With 5 bases clipped from V and 5 bases from J, the junction kept 7 bases outside the gene matches. Germline CDR1 SQVTM, CDR2 ANQGSEA. There are 13 residues in the CDR3. CDR3 in amino acids: CSVHGQGKTEAFF. The DNA of the CDR3 is TGCAGCGTTCACGGACAGGGAAAAACTGAAGCTTTCTTT.

The V gene is TRBV4-2, the J gene TRBJ2-7; 10 bases line up with TRBD2. CDR1 LGHNA and CDR2 YNFKEQ come from the germline V gene. Trimming at V came to 1 base and at J to 5 bases, leaving 5 bases not matched to a gene. This CDR3 contains 15 residues. The CDR3 nucleotides are TGTGCCAGCAGCCAAGCTACTAGCGGGGACCACGAGCAGTACTTC. It codes for CASSQATSGDHEQYF.

V gene TRBV6-4 combines with J gene TRBJ1-1, with 7 positions matching TRBD1. CDR3 size: 12 residues. Germline CDR1 and CDR2: MRHNA and SNTAGT. The V and J ends lost 1 base and 11 bases, in that order; junction bases with no gene match: 4. CDR3 residues: CASSDLTGDAFF. The CDR3, as DNA: TGTGCCAGCAGTGACTTAACAGGGGATGCTTTCTTT.

This clone occurred a few times. This chain links TRBV25-1 with TRBJ1-5; D remains unclear. Germline V gene lookup returns CDR1 MGHDK and CDR2 SYGVNS. V lost 3 bases and J 0 bases, leaving 9 bases between the germline ends. CDR3 length: 15 residues. The CDR3 is CASSENTYSNQPQHF. CDR3 nucleotide sequence: TGTGCCAGCAGTGAGAACACGTATAGCAATCAGCCCCAGCATTTT.

The V gene is TRBV7-3, the J gene TRBJ2-2; no reliable D call. This CDR3 is 15 amino acids long. The V gene lost 2 bases and the J gene lost 0 bases, with 7 bases spanning the gap. Germline V gene lookup returns CDR1 SGHTA and CDR2 FQGTGA. The CDR3 DNA is TGTGCCAGCAGCTTAGGGCAAGCGAACACCGGGGAGCTGTTTTTT. This encodes CASSLGQANTGELFF.

This chain's CDR3 is CASRPTSGNTIYF. As DNA, the CDR3 is TGTGCCAGCAGGCCGACATCCGGAAACACCATATATTTT. J is TRBJ1-3 and V is TRBV11-2, with unresolved D. Trimming took off 6 bases at V and 4 bases at J, with 10 bases between the two ends. This CDR3 is 13 amino acids long. The germline V gene has CDR1 SGHAT and CDR2 FQNNGV.

The V call is TRBV30, the J call TRBJ1-1; D not resolved. Trimming stripped 1 base from V and 6 bases from J, with 9 bases between. The CDR3 extends over 12 amino acids. Germline V CDR1 and CDR2: GTSNPN, SVGIG (reference sequence). CDR3 nucleotide sequence: TGTGCCTGGAGTGGACTAGAACCTGAAGCTTTCTTT. This translates into CAWSGLEPEAFF.

The chain has TRBV15 and TRBJ1-1; 9 nucleotides align to TRBD1. Germline V gene data show CDR1 as LNHNV and CDR2 as YYDKDF (reference sequence). Losses at the gene ends were 11 bases for V and 0 bases for J; bases not matched to a gene: 10. This CDR3 comprises 15 residues. CDR3 in amino acids: CAASRTGDMNTEAFF. For the CDR3, the DNA is TGTGCCGCCTCCCGGACAGGGGACATGAACACTGAAGCTTTCTTT.

V is TRBV5-1 and J is TRBJ2-3, with D tentatively TRBD2 (6 bases). CDR3 size: 16 residues. Germline lookup yields CDR1 SGHRS and CDR2 YFSETQ. Trimming cost V 5 bases and J 0 bases, with 16 bases left between them. The CDR3 coding sequence is TGCGCCAGCAGTCCAACGGTTAGCGGTAGCACAGATACGCAGTATTTT. It specifies CASSPTVSGSTDTQYF.

The chain is built from TRBV4-3 and TRBJ2-7; 7 bases match TRBD1. Losses at the gene ends were 3 bases for V and 1 base for J; bases not matched to a gene: 6. In germline, CDR1 is LGHNA, CDR2 YSLEER. CDR3 length equals 15 residues. The CDR3 bases are TGCGCCAGCAGCCAGACCTTGGGACAGTCCTACGAGCAGTACTTC. Its translation: CASSQTLGQSYEQYF.

The sample holds a few counts of this clone. The chain carries TRBV29-1 and TRBJ1-5; 7 bases are a match to TRBD1. The CDR3 has 13 residues. Germline V gene lookup returns CDR1 SQVTM and CDR2 ANQGSEA. With 4 bases clipped from V and 2 bases from J, the junction kept 2 bases outside the gene matches. The DNA of the CDR3 is TGCAGCGTTGGGGACAGTCGCAATCAGCCCCAGCATTTT. Its translation: CSVGDSRNQPQHF.

This clone has more than one count but fewer than ten. The chain links TRBV18 to TRBJ2-2; TRBD1 agrees at 9 bases. Germline lookup yields CDR1 KGHSH and CDR2 LQKENI. This CDR3 comprises 15 residues. V lost 3 bases, J lost 3 bases, and 2 bases stayed unmatched. CDR3 region: CASSPWTGDTGELFF. DNA of the CDR3: TGTGCCAGCTCACCGTGGACAGGGGACACCGGGGAGCTGTTTTTT. The variable domain in full, with the rest retrieved from reference TRBV18 and TRBJ2-2, is NAGVMQNPRHLVRRRGQEARLRCSPMKGHSHVYWYRQLPEEGLKFMVYLQKENIIDESGMPKERFSAEFPKEGPSILRIQQVVRGDSAAYFCASSPWTGDTGELFFGEGSRLTVL.

This chain links TRBV5-1 with TRBJ2-7, with TRBD1 matching 7 bases. The CDR3 extends over 14 amino acids. V dropped 3 bases and J dropped 2; count of bases not matched to a gene: 5. Germline V gene sequence: CDR1 SGHRS, CDR2 YFSETQ. The DNA of the CDR3 is TGCGCCAGCAGCTCCCACCAGGGGGCCTACGAGCAGTACTTC. This sequence encodes CASSSHQGAYEQYF.

This rearrangement joins TRBV4-2 to TRBJ1-6; 7 bases agree with TRBD1. The V gene end was trimmed by 6 bases and the J gene end by 9 bases; junction bases not matched to a gene: 11. The CDR3 has 15 residues. Germline V gene lookup returns CDR1 LGHNA and CDR2 YNFKEQ. DNA for the CDR3: TGTGCCAGCAGGGAGGGACAGCGTAGGATTTCACCCCTCCACTTT. It specifies CASREGQRRISPLHF.

The CDR3 sequence is CASSLIGKGYTF. As DNA, the CDR3 is TGTGCCAGCAGCTTGATCGGGAAGGGCTACACCTTC. The chain links TRBV5-4 to TRBJ1-2; D is unresolved. Germline CDR1 SGHNT, CDR2 YYREEE (reference sequence). V gave up 1 base and J gave up 8 bases, with 9 bases separating them. This CDR3 has 12 amino acids. Together with reference TRBV5-4 and TRBJ1-2, the CDR3 gives the full variable domain: ETGVTQSPTHLIKTRGQQVTLRCSSQSGHNTVSWYQQALGQGPQFIFQYYREEENGRGNFPPRFSGLQFPNYSSELNVNALELDDSALYLCASSLIGKGYTFGSGTRLTVV.

This clone was picked up a small number of times. The rearrangement joins TRBV30 to TRBJ1-1; D is undetermined. Per germline, CDR1 GTSNPN and CDR2 SVGIG (reference sequence). CDR3 length equals 14 residues. Trimming shortened V by 7 bases and J by 7 bases, and 22 bases separated the two germline ends. CDR3 in amino acids: CALLSRVDGLEAFF. The CDR3 nucleotides are TGTGCCTTATTAAGTAGGGTAGATGGACTTGAAGCTTTCTTT.

The genes are TRBV7-9 and TRBJ2-7; 10 bases line up with TRBD1. CDR3 length equals 16 residues. V lost 3 bases to trimming and J lost 7 bases; unmatched junction nucleotides: 12. CDR1 and CDR2 (germline): SEHNR, FQNEAQ (reference sequence). In DNA, the CDR3 is TGTGCCAGCAGCTTGGGGCCCGGGACAGGGGATAAAGAGCAGTACTTC. This codes for CASSLGPGTGDKEQYF.

This clone was detected only a few times. The chain joins TRBV7-8 to TRBJ1-2, with D perhaps matching TRBD1 (5 bases). Trimming stripped 2 bases from V and 7 bases from J, with 17 bases between. Germline CDR1 SGHVS, CDR2 FQNEAQ. The CDR3 has 15 residues. CDR3 residues: CASSLKRTGGTGYTF. The CDR3 DNA follows: TGTGCCAGCAGCTTAAAGCGTACCGGAGGGACTGGCTACACCTTC.

The chain uses TRBV4-2 and TRBJ1-2; TRBD1 agrees at 7 bases. V lost 3 bases and J lost 4; bases outside the gene matches: 5. The CDR3 contains 14 residues. Per germline, CDR1 LGHNA and CDR2 YNFKEQ. CDR3 region: CASSHPRQGYGYTF. In DNA, the CDR3 is TGTGCCAGCAGCCACCCAAGACAGGGCTATGGCTACACCTTC.